This T cell receptor (beta chain) was sequenced during a study of blood T cells in healthy people across ages. PCR was performed a second time for about 6 to 11 cycles using a sample-barcoded 5' primer and a J-beta primer mix. MiXCR, run by TCRdb on the 5' RACE reads, gives a single entry per CDR3 protein. The top ten clones hold around 22% of a sample with hundreds of thousands of distinct CDR3 sequences, 20% to 25% of them seen once. Study findings and constraints: Aged donors had fewer naive CD4+ cells and lower diversity than long-lived donors. One million T cells yielded diversity estimates that were considered underestimates.

Every sample gave at least 6 micrograms of total RNA when it was extracted. As for this clonotype: Its antigen is still unknown.

The CDR3 runs 15 residues. CDR1 and CDR2 (germline): MNHEY, SMNVEV (reference sequence). V lost 2 bases and J lost 10; bases outside the gene matches: 9. Specimen: blood. This TCR derives from a man between 65 and 79 years old in good health. The gene calls are TRBV27 and TRBJ2-1; 9 nucleotides match TRBD1. For the CDR3, the DNA is TGTGCCAGCAGTTTAGCACCAGGGACAGGGTACGAGCAGTTCTTC. Translation gives CASSLAPGTGYEQFF.